This T cell receptor (beta chain) came from a study of tumor-infiltrating lymphocytes in localized non-small cell lung cancer. As for the study in general: Several tumor histologies, both smoking statuses, and some post-neoadjuvant chemotherapy samples were included.

Study outcomes and limitations: Available tissue quantity limited TCR sequencing to a patient subset. Different pieces of the same tissue were used for each assay.

Assay used: immunoSEQ multiplex PCR; TCRdb lists only in-frame clones, some missing. In the table there are around 6,400 clones, around 74% of which are singletons. The V and J ends lost 3 bases and 3 bases, in that order; junction bases with no gene match: 5. Per the germline V gene, CDR1 is SGDLS and CDR2 is YYNGEE. This CDR3 has 15 residues. Comments on this clone: The antigen is undetermined.

The sequencing sample was made of lung tumor tissue. The receptor was derived from a human donor with non-small cell lung cancer. The V call is TRBV9, the J call TRBJ1-5; 8 nucleotides agree with TRBD1. The CDR3 DNA reads as TGTGCCAGCAGCGCTACGACAGGGGCCAATCAGCCCCAGCATTTT. This translates into CASSATTGANQPQHF.